One sample yielded the 21 T cell receptor beta chains listed below, sequenced in a study of shared clonotypes between healthy human individuals. Generated by immunoSEQ multiplex PCR, the TCRdb table keeps only in-frame clones and is missing some. The sample yields over 950,000 clones, around three quarters seen once. The sequenced sample consisted of memory CD4+ T cells from PBMCs. Subset reported: CD45RA-negative fraction. These receptor sequences come from a man between 18 and 35 years old in good health. Some clones in this sample may be carry-over from other donors' samples.

This chain uses TRBV11-2 with TRBJ2-6; the match to TRBD2 covers 14 bases. The V and J ends lost 8 bases and 4 bases, in that order; junction bases with no gene match: 7. Germline values: CDR1 SGHAT, CDR2 FQNNGV. The length of the CDR3 is 17 residues. DNA for the CDR3: TGTGCCAGCGGGGGACTAGCGGGAGAAGCGGGGGCCAACGTCCTGACTTTC. Its protein is CASGGLAGEAGANVLTF.

The chain has TRBV12-5 and TRBJ2-2, with D possibly being TRBD1 or TRBD2 (5 bases each). Trimming shortened V by 3 bases and J by 2 bases, and 10 bases separated the two germline ends. This CDR3 is built from 15 residues. Germline CDR1 reads LGHNT; CDR2 reads FRNRAP. CDR3 in DNA: TGTGCTAGTGGTTTAGCCGGGGCTAACACCGGGGAGCTGTTTTTT. As protein: CASGLAGANTGELFF.

Turning to this clone: Other DNA sequences of this sample code for an identical CDR3. V is TRBV5-4 and J is TRBJ1-4, with D maybe TRBD1 (6 bases). Germline V CDR1 and CDR2: SGHNT, YYREEE (reference sequence). With 4 bases removed from V and 5 bases from J, the gap between germline ends came to 15 bases. This CDR3 is built from 15 residues. The CDR3 reads CASSPGGGGNEKLFF. CDR3 in DNA: TGTGCCAGCAGCCCCGGGGGCGGAGGAAATGAAAAACTGTTTTTT.

This clone was detected only a few times. The chain recombines TRBV5-1 with TRBJ2-2; 8 nucleotides align to TRBD2. This CDR3 has 17 amino acids. The V gene's germline CDR1 is SGHRS and CDR2 YFSETQ. J lost 1 base, V lost 3 bases, and 8 bases had no gene match. The CDR3 loop reads CASSWRPTSGNTGELFF. The CDR3 DNA reads TGCGCCAGCAGCTGGCGGCCCACTAGCGGGAACACCGGGGAGCTGTTTTTT.

The chain is built from TRBV6-1 and TRBJ2-5, with D perhaps matching TRBD1 (6 bases). The germline V gene has CDR1 MNHNS and CDR2 SASEGT. This CDR3 spans 15 amino acids. Trimming removed 5 bases from V and 7 bases from J, with 20 bases in between. This CDR3 is CASSTTAGELGTQYF. The CDR3 DNA is TGTGCCAGCAGTACCACGGCAGGGGAGCTCGGGACCCAGTACTTC.

The J gene is TRBJ2-1, the V gene TRBV28; 9 nucleotides agree with TRBD2. In germline, CDR1 is MDHEN, CDR2 SYDVKM. CDR3 length: 16 amino acids. Germline trimming cut 5 bases from V and 2 bases from J; bases unmatched to any gene: 7. The CDR3 DNA follows: TGTGCCAGCAGTGGGGGTAGCGGGGGACCCTACAATGAGCAGTTCTTC. Translating gives CASSGGSGGPYNEQFF. The variable domain in full, with the rest retrieved from reference TRBV28 and TRBJ2-1, is DVKVTQSSRYLVKRTGEKVFLECVQDMDHENMFWYRQDPGLGLRLIYFSYDVKMKEKGDIPEGYSVSREKKERFSLILESASTNQTSMYLCASSGGSGGPYNEQFFGPGTRLTVL.

The chain recombines TRBV2 with TRBJ1-3; D gene unclear. CDR1 SNHLY and CDR2 FYNNEI come from the germline V gene. CDR3 length: 14 amino acids. The V gene lost 4 bases and the J gene lost 0 bases, with 7 bases spanning the gap. The CDR3 region is CASSVSDSGNTIYF. DNA of the CDR3: TGTGCCAGCAGTGTTTCTGACTCTGGAAACACCATATATTTT.

The rearrangement links TRBV5-4 to TRBJ2-3, with D maybe TRBD2 (6 bases). This CDR3 has 15 residues. CDR1 is SGHNT and CDR2 is YYREEE in the germline V gene (reference sequence). V shed 1 base and J shed 7 bases, with 16 bases lying between them. Written as DNA, the CDR3 is TGTGCCAGCAGCTTGCCGGGGGAGAGTCAAAATACGCAGTATTTT. As protein: CASSLPGESQNTQYF.

J is TRBJ2-1 and V is TRBV10-3, with 10 nucleotides matching TRBD2. The V gene end was trimmed by 2 bases and the J gene end by 10 bases; junction bases not matched to a gene: 8. The CDR3 has 15 residues. Germline CDR1 reads ENHRY; CDR2 reads SYGVKD. The CDR3 DNA reads TGTGCCATCAGTGAGGGTTCTAGCGGGAGAGGCGAGCAGTTCTTC. Translating gives CAISEGSSGRGEQFF.

This clone was counted between two and nine times. This sample also contains other DNA sequences that code for the same CDR3. The chain links TRBV28 to TRBJ2-1, with TRBD2 matching 10 bases. CDR3 length: 14 residues. V was pared by 6 bases and J by 7 bases, with 6 bases of the junction left unmatched. The germline gives CDR1 MDHEN, CDR2 SYDVKM. The DNA for the CDR3 is TGTGCCAGCAGCCCCGGGACTAGCGTAAATGAGCAGTTCTTC. It is translated as CASSPGTSVNEQFF.

The V gene is TRBV7-8, the J gene TRBJ1-1, with D hard to call. The V end lost 5 bases, the J end lost 0 bases, and 10 bases lay between the germline ends. There are 14 residues in the CDR3. Per germline, CDR1 SGHVS and CDR2 FQNEAQ. The CDR3 region has the DNA TGTGCCAGCAGCCTACGCGAGATGAACACTGAAGCTTTCTTT. Translation: CASSLREMNTEAFF.

This chain uses TRBV7-4 with TRBJ2-1, with D hard to call. There are 17 residues in the CDR3. CDR1 and CDR2 from the germline V gene are SGHVT and SQSDAQ. Trimming removed 5 bases from V and 2 bases from J, with 19 bases in between. The CDR3, as DNA: TGTGCCAGCAGCAAACTCCAGGCAGGAATGGCCTACAATGAGCAGTTCTTC. Translation: CASSKLQAGMAYNEQFF.

The chain has TRBV9 and TRBJ2-5, with 7 bases aligning to TRBD1. The V and J ends lost 7 bases and 6 bases, in that order; junction bases with no gene match: 12. CDR3 length equals 14 residues. Germline V gene data show CDR1 as SGDLS and CDR2 as YYNGEE. For the CDR3, the DNA is TGTGCCAGCTCTCCGGACAGGAGCCGACAGACCCAGTACTTC. It specifies CASSPDRSRQTQYF.

The V and J genes are TRBV7-2 and TRBJ1-3; no definite D call. The V and J ends lost 2 bases and 0 bases respectively, with 5 bases between them. Germline loops: CDR1 SGHTA, CDR2 FQGNSA. This CDR3 is 14 amino acids long. CDR3 region: CASSLIYSGNTIYF. The CDR3 nucleotides read TGTGCCAGCAGCTTAATATACTCTGGAAACACCATATATTTT.

The V call is TRBV6-1, the J call TRBJ2-4; 7 bases agree with TRBD1. There are 12 residues in the CDR3. CDR1 and CDR2 from the germline V gene are MNHNS and SASEGT. Trimming removed 4 bases from V and 6 bases from J; junction bases left unmatched: 0. As DNA, the CDR3 is TGTGCCAGCAGTGGGGACAGAAACATTCAGTACTTC. Amino acid sequence: CASSGDRNIQYF.

Concerning this clone: The same CDR3 can be traced to other DNA sequences in this sample. CDR3 nucleotide sequence: TGTGCCAGCTCACCACCCGGCCAGTCCTACGAGCAGTACTTC. Translating gives CASSPPGQSYEQYF. The chain uses TRBV18 and TRBJ2-7; D remains ambiguous. CDR1 is KGHSH and CDR2 is LQKENI in the germline V gene. This CDR3 spans 14 amino acids. Trimming pared 0 bases from V and 1 base from J, leaving 7 bases between.

The rearrangement links TRBV30 to TRBJ1-4; D unclear. Per germline, CDR1 GTSNPN and CDR2 SVGIG (reference sequence). The V end was cut by 2 bases, the J end by 10 bases, with 17 bases between. The CDR3 is 14 amino acids. CDR3 residues: CAWSPRPTNGKLFF. As DNA, the CDR3 is TGTGCCTGGAGTCCCAGACCCACTAACGGAAAACTGTTTTTT. The full variable domain, rest sourced from reference TRBV30 and TRBJ1-4, is SQTIHQWPATLVQPVGSPLSLECTVEGTSNPNLYWYRQAAGRGLQLLFYSVGIGQISSEVPQNLSASRPQDRQFILSSKKLLLSDSGFYLCAWSPRPTNGKLFFGSGTQLSVL.

V and J are TRBV25-1 and TRBJ1-3; possibly TRBD1 for D (5 bases). Trimming removed 3 bases at V and 3 bases at J, with 9 bases between. CDR1 is MGHDK, CDR2 SYGVNS, per germline. This CDR3 spans 14 amino acids. CDR3 residues: CASSDPRGGNTIYF. For the CDR3, the DNA is TGTGCCAGCAGTGACCCTAGGGGTGGAAACACCATATATTTT.

The genes are TRBV5-4 and TRBJ2-1, with D perhaps matching TRBD2 (6 bases). Germline V gene lookup returns CDR1 SGHNT and CDR2 YYREEE (reference sequence). Trimming stripped 4 bases from V and 0 bases from J, with 17 bases between. The CDR3 has 17 amino acids. The CDR3 nucleotides read TGTGCCAGCAGCATCGCCGGGACTCGAAGCTCCTACAATGAGCAGTTCTTC. It specifies CASSIAGTRSSYNEQFF.

Comment on this clone: This sample also contains other DNA sequences that code for the same CDR3. The genes are TRBV28 and TRBJ2-6; D is uncertain. The CDR3 totals 13 residues. Germline V gives CDR1 MDHEN, CDR2 SYDVKM. The V gene lost 6 bases and the J gene lost 2 bases, with 5 bases spanning the gap. This CDR3 is CASSLAGANVLTF. The CDR3 nucleotides are TGTGCCAGCAGCCTGGCTGGGGCCAACGTCCTGACTTTC. The entire variable domain, with the rest obtained from reference TRBV28 and TRBJ2-6, is as follows: DVKVTQSSRYLVKRTGEKVFLECVQDMDHENMFWYRQDPGLGLRLIYFSYDVKMKEKGDIPEGYSVSREKKERFSLILESASTNQTSMYLCASSLAGANVLTFGAGSRLTVL.

The V and J genes are TRBV10-1 and TRBJ2-1; 9 bases line up with TRBD2. CDR1 WNHNN and CDR2 SYGVQD come from the germline V gene (reference sequence). This CDR3 has 16 amino acids. V lost 9 bases to trimming and J lost 4 bases; unmatched junction nucleotides: 13. The DNA for the CDR3 is TGCGCCAGACGACAAAACCTAGCGGGGTTATACAATGAGCAGTTCTTC. The encoded protein is CARRQNLAGLYNEQFF.